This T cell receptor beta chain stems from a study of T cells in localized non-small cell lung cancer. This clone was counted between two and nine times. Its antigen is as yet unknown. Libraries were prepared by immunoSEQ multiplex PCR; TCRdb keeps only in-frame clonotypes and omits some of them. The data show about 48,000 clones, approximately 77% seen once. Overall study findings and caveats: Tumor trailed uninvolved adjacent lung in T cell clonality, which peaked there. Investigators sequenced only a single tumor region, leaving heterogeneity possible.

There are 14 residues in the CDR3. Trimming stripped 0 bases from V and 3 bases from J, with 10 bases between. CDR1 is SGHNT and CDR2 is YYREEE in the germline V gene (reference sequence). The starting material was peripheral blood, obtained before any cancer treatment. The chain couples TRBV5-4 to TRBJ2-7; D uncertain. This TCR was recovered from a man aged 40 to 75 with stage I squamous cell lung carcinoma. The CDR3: CASSLGDKGYEQYF. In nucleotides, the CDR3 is TGTGCCAGCAGCTTGGGGGATAAAGGCTACGAGCAGTACTTC.